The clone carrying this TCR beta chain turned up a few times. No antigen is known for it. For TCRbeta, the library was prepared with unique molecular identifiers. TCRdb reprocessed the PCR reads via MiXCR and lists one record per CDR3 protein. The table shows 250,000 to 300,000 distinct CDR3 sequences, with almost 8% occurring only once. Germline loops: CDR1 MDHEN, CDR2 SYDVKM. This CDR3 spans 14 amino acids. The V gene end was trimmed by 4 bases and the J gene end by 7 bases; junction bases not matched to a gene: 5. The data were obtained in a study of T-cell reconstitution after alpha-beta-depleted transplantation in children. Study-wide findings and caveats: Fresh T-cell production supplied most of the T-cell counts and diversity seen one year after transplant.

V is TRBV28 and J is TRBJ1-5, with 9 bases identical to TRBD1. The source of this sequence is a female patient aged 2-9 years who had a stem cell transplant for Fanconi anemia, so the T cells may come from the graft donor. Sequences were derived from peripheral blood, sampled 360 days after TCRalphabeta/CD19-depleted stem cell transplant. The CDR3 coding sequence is TGTGCCAGCAGTTCCTGGACAGGGGTCCAGCCCCAGCATTTT. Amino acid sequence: CASSSWTGVQPQHF.